This T cell receptor beta chain was identified in a study of cytomegalovirus exposure and HLA in healthy donors. V shed 6 bases and J 4 bases; nucleotides not matched to a gene: 7. The CDR3 contains 14 residues. CDR1 is KGHSH, CDR2 LQKENI, per germline. In its sample, this clone was seen a few times. TCRdb keeps only in-frame clones here, not all; method: immunoSEQ multiplex PCR. The repertoire has fewer than 400,000 clones, 75% to 90% of them found once; the top ten carry 0.75% to 0.85%. The TCR was taken from a woman younger than 35 in good health and CMV-seronegative. Sequenced input: PBMCs. V gene TRBV18 combines with J gene TRBJ1-1, with 8 bases fitting TRBD1. CDR3 sequence reads: CASSPGGRSTEAFF. The CDR3 DNA sequence: TGTGCCAGCTCCCCAGGGGGCAGATCCACTGAAGCTTTCTTT.